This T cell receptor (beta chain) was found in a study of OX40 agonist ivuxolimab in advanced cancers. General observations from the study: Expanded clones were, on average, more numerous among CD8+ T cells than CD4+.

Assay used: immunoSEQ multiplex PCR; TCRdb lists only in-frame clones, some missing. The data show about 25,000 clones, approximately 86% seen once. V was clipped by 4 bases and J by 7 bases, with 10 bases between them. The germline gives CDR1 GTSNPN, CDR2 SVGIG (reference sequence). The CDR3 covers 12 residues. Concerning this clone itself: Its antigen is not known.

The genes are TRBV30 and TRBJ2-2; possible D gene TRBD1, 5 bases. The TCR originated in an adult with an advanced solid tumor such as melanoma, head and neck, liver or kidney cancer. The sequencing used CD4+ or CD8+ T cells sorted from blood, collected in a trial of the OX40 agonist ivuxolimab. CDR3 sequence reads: CAWTGWDGELFF. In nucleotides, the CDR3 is TGTGCCTGGACAGGGTGGGACGGGGAGCTGTTTTTT.